A selection of T cell receptor beta chains follows, all from one sample in a study of read filtering for tumor transcriptome and immune sequencing. TCRdb reanalysed the reads using MiXCR and keeps one entry per CDR3 protein. The data hold 39,000 or so distinct CDR3 sequences, with 13% to 15% observed a single time. Sequenced: a population of CD138-negative cells sorted from bone marrow. The receptors come from a donor at least 40 years old with multiple myeloma. Each CDR3 is given with its conserved first and last residue. Fields, in order: clone size, J gene, D gene, V gene, CDR3 DNA, CDR3 protein. The D gene is left open where the match is weak. Size tells how often a clone was seen (once, few, many) or the class of an expanded clone, and some rows leave it out.

>many|TRBJ1-5|.|TRBV4-1
TGCGCCAGCAGCCAAGCCGGGGATCAGCCCCAGCATTTT
CASSQAGDQPQHF
>.|TRBJ1-1|.|TRBV18
TGTGCCAGCTCAAGGAATTTGAACACTGAAGCTTTCTTT
CASSRNLNTEAFF
>many|TRBJ1-2|.|TRBV18
TGTGCCAGCTCCCGGGACTCCGGAGGGAACTATGGCTACACCTTC
CASSRDSGGNYGYTF
>few|TRBJ1-1|.|TRBV28
TGTGCCAGCAGTTTGGAGGGCACTGAAGCTTTCTTT
CASSLEGTEAFF
>many|TRBJ1-3|TRBD1|TRBV6-6
TGTGCCAGCAGTTACCCCCCTGGGGCAGGGGGGACTGGAAACACCATATATTTT
CASSYPPGAGGTGNTIYF
>many|TRBJ2-7|.|TRBV5-1
TGCGCCAGCAGCCCGGACGGAAGTGCCTCCTACGAGCAGTACTTC
CASSPDGSASYEQYF
>many|TRBJ2-2|.|TRBV7-9
TGTGCCAGCAGCTTGGTTAGGGGACGCACCGGGGAGCTGTTTTTT
CASSLVRGRTGELFF
>few|TRBJ2-1|TRBD1|TRBV10-1
TGCGCCAGCAGTGACACCGGGACAGGGCTTTACAATGAGCAGTTCTTC
CASSDTGTGLYNEQFF
>.|TRBJ1-5|.|TRBV5-1
TGCGCCAGCAGCTTGCATACGGGGCAGCCCCAGCATTTT
CASSLHTGQPQHF
>medium-sized|TRBJ2-1|TRBD1|TRBV4-1
TGCGCCAGCAGCCAAGATCCAATGACAGGGGGCACCCTCAATGAGCAGTTCTTC
CASSQDPMTGGTLNEQFF
>few|TRBJ1-5|.|TRBV29-1
TGCAGCGTTGAAGGGGGCGGGGATCAGCCCCAGCATTTT
CSVEGGGDQPQHF
>many|TRBJ2-6|.|TRBV5-1
TGCGCCAGCAGCTTGGACGGGAGTCCTGGGGCCAACGTCCTGACTTTC
CASSLDGSPGANVLTF
>many|TRBJ2-7|.|TRBV7-8
TGTGCCAGCAGCTTAATATCCAGGCGAGACTACGAGCAGTACTTC
CASSLISRRDYEQYF
>many|TRBJ1-4|.|TRBV2
TGTGCCAGCAGTGTCATATGGTCAGGCCTGGATGAAAAACTGTTTTTT
CASSVIWSGLDEKLFF
>few|TRBJ1-2|.|TRBV6-2/TRBV6-3
TGTGCCAGCAGTCCCCCATACACCTTC
CASSPPYTF
>medium-sized|TRBJ1-4|.|TRBV29-1
TGCAGCGTTGGGGCGGGGGTAGCTGAAAAACTGTTTTTT
CSVGAGVAEKLFF
>many|TRBJ2-2|.|TRBV9
TGTGCCAGCAGCGTGGAATGGACAGTCGCAGGGGAGCTGTTTTTT
CASSVEWTVAGELFF
>many|TRBJ2-3|TRBD2|TRBV11-2
TGTGCCAGCAGCCCAGCGGGAGGTGCAGATACGCAGTATTTT
CASSPAGGADTQYF
>medium-sized|TRBJ2-1|.|TRBV7-9
TGTGCCATTCCGGGACTTGATGAGCAGTTCTTC
CAIPGLDEQFF
>many|TRBJ2-5|.|TRBV18
TGTGCCAGCTCCTACGGTAGGCAAGAGACCCAGTACTTC
CASSYGRQETQYF
>many|TRBJ2-5|.|TRBV28
TGTGCCAGCAGTAGCATTCGGGGCCAGGAGACCCAGTACTTC
CASSSIRGQETQYF
>.|TRBJ1-5|TRBD1|TRBV12-3/TRBV12-4
TGTGCCAGCAGTTTGGTGGGACAGGGTAGCAATCAGCCCCAGCATTTT
CASSLVGQGSNQPQHF
>many|TRBJ2-2|.|TRBV4-1
TGCGCCAGCAGCCAAGTAGGGAAGATGAAGGGCGGCGGGGAGCTGTTTTTT
CASSQVGKMKGGGELFF
>many|TRBJ2-1|.|TRBV7-9
TGTGCCAGCAGCTTATTTAGGGCTCCTATGGGGAATGAGCAGTTCTTC
CASSLFRAPMGNEQFF
>many|TRBJ2-1|.|TRBV7-9
TGTGCCAGCAGCTTTTCCAGCTACAATGGGCAGTTCTTC
CASSFSSYNGQFF
>many|TRBJ2-3|TRBD2|TRBV7-9
TGTGCCAGCAGCTCCTCTAGCGGGGGGGCATCAGATACGCAGTATTTT
CASSSSSGGASDTQYF
>.|TRBJ1-3|.|TRBV29-1
TGCAGCGCTGGGTCGCTTGGAAACACCATATATTTT
CSAGSLGNTIYF
>many|TRBJ2-4|.|TRBV28
TGTGCCAGCAGGGGAACCAGTATGGGGGCAGCCAAAAACATTCAGTACTTC
CASRGTSMGAAKNIQYF
>few|TRBJ2-3|.|TRBV7-2
TGTGCCAGCAGCTTAGGGGGATCCGGGTCAGATACGCAGTATTTT
CASSLGGSGSDTQYF
>many|TRBJ2-1|TRBD2|TRBV20-1
TGCAGTGCTAGTCCTCGGGTAGCGGGGGGCAATGAGCAGTTCTTC
CSASPRVAGGNEQFF
>many|TRBJ2-7|.|TRBV27
TGTGCCAGCAGTTTTCAGCGGGCAAGCTACGAGCAGTACTTC
CASSFQRASYEQYF
>.|TRBJ1-3|TRBD1|TRBV7-6
TGTGCCAGCAGCTCTAGACAGGGCTCTGGAAACACCATATATTTT
CASSSRQGSGNTIYF
>medium-sized|TRBJ2-3|.|TRBV7-3
TGTGCCAGCAGCCTCCGTGGGAGGCCCACAGATACGCAGTATTTT
CASSLRGRPTDTQYF
>medium-sized|TRBJ2-3|.|TRBV29-1
TGCAGCGTTGGGCGGGCGGATACGCAGTATTTT
CSVGRADTQYF
>once|TRBJ2-1|.|TRBV10-3
TGTGCCATCAGTGCTGGCGGAGATTTCAATGAGCAGTTCTTC
CAISAGGDFNEQFF
>many|TRBJ1-5|.|TRBV18
TGTGCCAGCTCACTCCGGGACACCTTCTTAGTAGCAATGGAGCCCCAGCATTTT
CASSLRDTFLVAMEPQHF
>many|TRBJ2-3|.|TRBV4-2
TGTGCCAGCAGTCCTGCTCGATCCCCATTCCCGGATACGCAGTATTTT
CASSPARSPFPDTQYF
>many|TRBJ2-5|.|TRBV6-5
TGTGCCAGCAGTTACTCAGGCAGGAAAGAGACCCAGTACTTC
CASSYSGRKETQYF
>.|TRBJ1-3|.|TRBV6-2/TRBV6-3
TGTGCCAGCAGTTACATGGTCTCTGGAAACACCATATATTTT
CASSYMVSGNTIYF
>.|TRBJ1-6|.|TRBV5-1
TGCGCCAGCAGACTGGACGGCAATTCACCCCTCCACTTT
CASRLDGNSPLHF
>few|TRBJ2-1|.|TRBV9
TGTGCCAGCAGCGTAGAAGGCAGAGAGCGGTTTGACGATGAGCGGTTCTTC
CASSVEGRERFDDERFF
>many|TRBJ2-7|.|TRBV5-1
TGCGCCAGCAGCCTGGGACACCCTCCGGGCGGTTACGAGCAGTACTTC
CASSLGHPPGGYEQYF
>many|TRBJ2-7|.|TRBV12-3/TRBV12-4
TGTGCCAGCAGTCCAGCCTACGAGCAGTACTTC
CASSPAYEQYF
>once|TRBJ1-3|.|TRBV20-1
TGCAGTGCTCTTTTCCGGAGCTCTGGAAACACCATATATTTT
CSALFRSSGNTIYF
>many|TRBJ2-1|TRBD2|TRBV28
TGTGCCAGCAGTTCACTAGCGGGAGACTACAATGAGCAGTTCTTC
CASSSLAGDYNEQFF
>.|TRBJ2-7|.|TRBV23-1
TGCGCCAGCAGTCCCCCCGACAGGTCAGGTCCCGAGCAGTACTTC
CASSPPDRSGPEQYF
>few|TRBJ2-1|TRBD1|TRBV25-1
TGTGCCAGCAGTGATACCACAGGGGGCGCTTACAATGAGCAGTTCTTC
CASSDTTGGAYNEQFF
>many|TRBJ1-5|TRBD1|TRBV20-1
TGCAGTGCCCCGGGACAGCTAGATCAGCCCCAGCATTTT
CSAPGQLDQPQHF
>medium-sized|TRBJ1-5|.|TRBV7-2
TGTGCCAGCAGCTTAATGGGGGCGAGCAATCAGCCCCAGCATTTT
CASSLMGASNQPQHF